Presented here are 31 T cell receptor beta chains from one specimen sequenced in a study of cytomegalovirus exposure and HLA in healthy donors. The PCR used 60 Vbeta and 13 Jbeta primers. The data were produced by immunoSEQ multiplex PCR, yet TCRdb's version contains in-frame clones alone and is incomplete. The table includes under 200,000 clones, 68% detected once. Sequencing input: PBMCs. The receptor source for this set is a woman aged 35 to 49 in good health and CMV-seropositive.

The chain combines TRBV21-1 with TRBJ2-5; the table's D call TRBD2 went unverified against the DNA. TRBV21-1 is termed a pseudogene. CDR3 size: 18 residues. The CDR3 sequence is CASSKAEGERGGGETQYF. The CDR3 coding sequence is TGTGCCAGCAGCAAAGCTGAGGGTGAGCGGGGGGGCGGAGAGACCCAGTACTTC.

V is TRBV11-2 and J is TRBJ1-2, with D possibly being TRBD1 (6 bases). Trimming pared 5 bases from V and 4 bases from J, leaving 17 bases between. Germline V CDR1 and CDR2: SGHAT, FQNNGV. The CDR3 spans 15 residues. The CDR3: CASSRALGQTYGYTF. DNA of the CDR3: TGTGCCAGCAGCCGCGCTTTGGGACAAACCTATGGCTACACCTTC.

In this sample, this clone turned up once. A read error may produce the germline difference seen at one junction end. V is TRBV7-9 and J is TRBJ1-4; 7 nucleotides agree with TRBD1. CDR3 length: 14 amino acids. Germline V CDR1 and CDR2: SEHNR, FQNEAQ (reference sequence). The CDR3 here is CSSTRQGGDEKLFF. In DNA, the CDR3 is TGTTCCAGCACTAGACAGGGCGGAGATGAAAAACTGTTTTTT.

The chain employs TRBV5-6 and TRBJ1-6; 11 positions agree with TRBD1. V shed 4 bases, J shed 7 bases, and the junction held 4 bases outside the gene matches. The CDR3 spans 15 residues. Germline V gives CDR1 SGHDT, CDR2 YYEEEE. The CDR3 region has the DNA TGTGCCAGCAGCAGCGGGACAGGGGGAAATTCACCCCTCCACTTT. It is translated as CASSSGTGGNSPLHF.

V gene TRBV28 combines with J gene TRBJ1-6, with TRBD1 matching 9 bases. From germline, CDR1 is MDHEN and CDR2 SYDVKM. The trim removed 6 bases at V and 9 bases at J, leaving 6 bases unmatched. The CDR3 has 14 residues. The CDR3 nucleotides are TGTGCCAGCAGGGACAGGGGTTGGAGTTCACCCCTCCACTTT. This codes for CASRDRGWSSPLHF.

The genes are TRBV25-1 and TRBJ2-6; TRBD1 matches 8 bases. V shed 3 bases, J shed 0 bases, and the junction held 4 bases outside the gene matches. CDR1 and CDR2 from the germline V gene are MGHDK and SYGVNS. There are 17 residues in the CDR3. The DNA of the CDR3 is TGTGCCAGCAGTGAGGGACAGGAGAACTCTGGGGCCAACGTCCTGACTTTC. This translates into CASSEGQENSGANVLTF.

CDR3 sequence (DNA): TGTGCCAGCGGGCGGGACAGCCTAGCGGATACGCAGTATTTT. Encoded protein: CASGRDSLADTQYF. V gene TRBV25-1 combines with J gene TRBJ2-3, with D tentatively TRBD1 (7 bases). The CDR3 length is 14 residues. Germline-derived CDR1 and CDR2 are MGHDK and SYGVNS. The V end was cut by 8 bases, the J end by 6 bases, with 18 bases between.

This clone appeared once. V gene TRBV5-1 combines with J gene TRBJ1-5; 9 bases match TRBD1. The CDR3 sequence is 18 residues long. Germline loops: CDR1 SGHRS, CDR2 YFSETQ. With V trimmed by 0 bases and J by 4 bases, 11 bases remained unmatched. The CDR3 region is CASSLEGDRDRENQPQHF. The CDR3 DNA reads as TGCGCCAGCAGCTTGGAGGGAGACCGGGACAGGGAAAATCAGCCCCAGCATTTT.

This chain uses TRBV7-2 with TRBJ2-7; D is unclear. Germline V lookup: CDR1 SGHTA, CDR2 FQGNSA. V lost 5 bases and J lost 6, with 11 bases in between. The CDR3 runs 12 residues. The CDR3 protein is CASSARLSEQYF. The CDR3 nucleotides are TGTGCCAGCAGCGCCCGGTTATCCGAGCAGTACTTC.

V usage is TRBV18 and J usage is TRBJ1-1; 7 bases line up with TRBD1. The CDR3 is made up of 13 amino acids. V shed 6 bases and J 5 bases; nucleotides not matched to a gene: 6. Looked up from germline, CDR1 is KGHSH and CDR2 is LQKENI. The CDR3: CASSLTGRTEAFF. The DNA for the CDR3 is TGTGCCAGCTCCCTGACAGGGAGGACTGAAGCTTTCTTT.

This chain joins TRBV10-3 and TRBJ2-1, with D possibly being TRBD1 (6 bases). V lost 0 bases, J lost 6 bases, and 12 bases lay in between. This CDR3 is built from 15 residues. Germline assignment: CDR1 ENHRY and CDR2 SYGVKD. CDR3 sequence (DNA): TGTGCCATCAGTGAGTCCAACCAGGGGACCAATGAGCAGTTCTTC. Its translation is CAISESNQGTNEQFF.

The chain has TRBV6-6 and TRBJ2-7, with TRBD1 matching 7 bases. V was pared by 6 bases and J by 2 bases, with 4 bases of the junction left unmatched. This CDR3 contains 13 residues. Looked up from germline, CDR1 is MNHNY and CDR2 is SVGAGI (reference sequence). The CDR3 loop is CASSHRGPYEQYF. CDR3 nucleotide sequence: TGTGCCAGCAGCCACAGGGGACCCTACGAGCAGTACTTC.

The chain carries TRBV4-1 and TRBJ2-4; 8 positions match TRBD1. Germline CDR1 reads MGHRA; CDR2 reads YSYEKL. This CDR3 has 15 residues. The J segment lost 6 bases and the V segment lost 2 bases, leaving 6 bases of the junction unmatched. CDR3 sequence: CASSQTGGERNIQYF. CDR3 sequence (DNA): TGCGCCAGCAGCCAAACAGGGGGTGAGAGAAACATTCAGTACTTC.

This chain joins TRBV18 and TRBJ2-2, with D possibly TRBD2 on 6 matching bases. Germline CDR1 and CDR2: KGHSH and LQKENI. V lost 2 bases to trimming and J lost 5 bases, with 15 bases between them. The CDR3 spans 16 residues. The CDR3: CASSPVVAAGTGELFF. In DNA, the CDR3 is TGTGCCAGCTCACCAGTGGTAGCGGCTGGGACCGGGGAGCTGTTTTTT.

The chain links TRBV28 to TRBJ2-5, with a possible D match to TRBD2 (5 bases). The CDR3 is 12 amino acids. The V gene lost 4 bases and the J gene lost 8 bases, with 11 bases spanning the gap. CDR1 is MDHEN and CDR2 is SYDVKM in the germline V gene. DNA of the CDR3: TGTGCCAGCAGTTCCGGAGGCCCCACCCAGTACTTC. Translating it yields CASSSGGPTQYF.

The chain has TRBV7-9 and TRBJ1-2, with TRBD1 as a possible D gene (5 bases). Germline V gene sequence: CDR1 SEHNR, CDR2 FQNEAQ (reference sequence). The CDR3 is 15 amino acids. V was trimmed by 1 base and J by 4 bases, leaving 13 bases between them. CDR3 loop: CASSLEGGGAYGYTF. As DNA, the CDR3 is TGTGCCAGCAGCTTAGAGGGCGGCGGGGCCTATGGCTACACCTTC.

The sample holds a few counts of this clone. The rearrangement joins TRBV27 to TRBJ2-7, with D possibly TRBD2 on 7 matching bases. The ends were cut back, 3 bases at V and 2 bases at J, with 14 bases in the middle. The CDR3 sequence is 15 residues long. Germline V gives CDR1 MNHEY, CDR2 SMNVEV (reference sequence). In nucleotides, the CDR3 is TGTGCCAGCAGTTTGGGGGGGGCGGTAGCCTACGAGCAGTACTTC. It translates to CASSLGGAVAYEQYF.

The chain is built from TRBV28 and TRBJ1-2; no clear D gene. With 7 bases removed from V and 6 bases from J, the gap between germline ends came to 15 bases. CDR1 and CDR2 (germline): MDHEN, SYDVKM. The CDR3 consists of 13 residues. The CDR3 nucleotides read TGTGCCAGCACCGTTATAAGCCGGGATGGCTACACCTTC. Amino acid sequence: CASTVISRDGYTF.

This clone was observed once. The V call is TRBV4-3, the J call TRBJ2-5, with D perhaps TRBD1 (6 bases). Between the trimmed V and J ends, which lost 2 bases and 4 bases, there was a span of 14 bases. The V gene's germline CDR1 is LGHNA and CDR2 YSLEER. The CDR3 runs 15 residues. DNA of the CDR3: TGCGCCAGCAGCCAAAGGGTTGGGGGCGGAGAGACCCAGTACTTC. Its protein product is CASSQRVGGGETQYF.

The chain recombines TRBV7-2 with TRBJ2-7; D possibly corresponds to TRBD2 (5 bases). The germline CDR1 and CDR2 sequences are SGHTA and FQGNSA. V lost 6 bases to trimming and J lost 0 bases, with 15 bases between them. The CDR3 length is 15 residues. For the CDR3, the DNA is TGTGCCAGCAGAGGCCCGGGGAGCGTCTCCTACGAGCAGTACTTC. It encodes CASRGPGSVSYEQYF. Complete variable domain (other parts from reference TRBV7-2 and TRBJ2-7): GAGVSQSPSNKVTEKGKDVELRCDPISGHTALYWYRQSLGQGLEFLIYFQGNSAPDKSGLPSDRFSAERTGGSVSTLTIQRTQQEDSAVYLCASRGPGSVSYEQYFGPGTRLTVT.

The DNA of the CDR3 is TGTGCCAGCAGTCGATACAGGGCCTCCTACGAGCAGTACTTC. It encodes CASSRYRASYEQYF. The chain carries TRBV27 and TRBJ2-7, with TRBD1 as a possible D gene (6 bases). This CDR3 is 14 amino acids long. Germline V gives CDR1 MNHEY, CDR2 SMNVEV (reference sequence). V was trimmed by 5 bases and J by 0 bases, leaving 11 bases between them.

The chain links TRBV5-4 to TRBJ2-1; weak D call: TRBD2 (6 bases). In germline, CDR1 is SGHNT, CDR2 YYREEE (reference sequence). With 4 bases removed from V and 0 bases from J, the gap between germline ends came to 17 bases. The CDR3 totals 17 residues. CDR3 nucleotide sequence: TGTGCCAGCAGCCCCGGGCTCCTCGGGAGCTCCTACAATGAGCAGTTCTTC. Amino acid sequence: CASSPGLLGSSYNEQFF.

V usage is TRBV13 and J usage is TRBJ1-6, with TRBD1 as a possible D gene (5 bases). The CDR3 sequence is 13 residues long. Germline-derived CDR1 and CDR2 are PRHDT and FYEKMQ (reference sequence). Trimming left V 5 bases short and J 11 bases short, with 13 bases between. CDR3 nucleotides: TGTGCCAGCAGCATCAGCCAGGGCCCACCCCTCCACTTT. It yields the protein CASSISQGPPLHF.

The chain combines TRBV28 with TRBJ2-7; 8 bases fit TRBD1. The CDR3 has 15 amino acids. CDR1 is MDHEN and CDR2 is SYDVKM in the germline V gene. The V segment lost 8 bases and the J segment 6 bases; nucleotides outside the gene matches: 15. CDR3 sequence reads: CASLPGTGWIREQYF. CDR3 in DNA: TGTGCCAGCCTACCCGGGACAGGATGGATCCGCGAGCAGTACTTC. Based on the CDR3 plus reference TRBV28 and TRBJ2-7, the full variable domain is DVKVTQSSRYLVKRTGEKVFLECVQDMDHENMFWYRQDPGLGLRLIYFSYDVKMKEKGDIPEGYSVSREKKERFSLILESASTNQTSMYLCASLPGTGWIREQYFGPGTRLTVT.

The CDR3, as DNA: TGTGCCAGTAGTATTGGGGACAGGGCGAACACTGAAGCTTTCTTT. Protein product: CASSIGDRANTEAFF. The chain is built from TRBV19 and TRBJ1-1, with 9 nucleotides matching TRBD1. The V gene's germline CDR1 is LNHDA and CDR2 SQIVND (reference sequence). The J segment lost 1 base and the V segment lost 3 bases, leaving 3 bases of the junction unmatched. The CDR3 covers 15 residues.

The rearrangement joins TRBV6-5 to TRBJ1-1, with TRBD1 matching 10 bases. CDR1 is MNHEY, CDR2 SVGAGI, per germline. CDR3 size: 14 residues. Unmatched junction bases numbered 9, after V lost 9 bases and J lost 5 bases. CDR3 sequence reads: CASTGTGAGTEAFF. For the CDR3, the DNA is TGTGCCAGTACCGGGACAGGGGCCGGAACTGAAGCTTTCTTT.

The CDR3 is CASSQGRGPGSYEQYF. The CDR3 DNA follows: TGCGCCAGCAGCCAAGGGAGGGGCCCTGGGTCCTACGAGCAGTACTTC. The rearrangement links TRBV4-3 to TRBJ2-7; perhaps TRBD2 as D (6 bases). The germline V gene encodes CDR1 LGHNA and CDR2 YSLEER. The CDR3 is 16 amino acids. Trimming pared 1 base from V and 1 base from J, leaving 14 bases between.

The CDR3 coding sequence is TGTGCCAGACTTCCGGGACAGGGTTATCACACCGGGGAGCTGTTTTTT. Translation gives CARLPGQGYHTGELFF. The rearrangement links TRBV7-3 to TRBJ2-2; 9 bases agree with TRBD1. V gave up 9 bases and J gave up 3 bases; unmatched junction bases: 11. CDR3 length: 16 amino acids. Germline CDR1 SGHTA, CDR2 FQGTGA.

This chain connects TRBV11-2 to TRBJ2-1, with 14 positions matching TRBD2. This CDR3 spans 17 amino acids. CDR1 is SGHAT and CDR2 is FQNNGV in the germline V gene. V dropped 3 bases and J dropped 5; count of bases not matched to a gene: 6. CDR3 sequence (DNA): TGTGCCAGCAGCTTGGATTCGGGACTAGCGGGGGACAATGAGCAGTTCTTC. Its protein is CASSLDSGLAGDNEQFF. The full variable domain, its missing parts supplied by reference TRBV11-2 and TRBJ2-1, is EAGVAQSPRYKIIEKRQSVAFWCNPISGHATLYWYQQILGQGPKLLIQFQNNGVVDDSQLPKDRFSAERLKGVDSTLKIQPAKLEDSAVYLCASSLDSGLAGDNEQFFGPGTRLTVL.

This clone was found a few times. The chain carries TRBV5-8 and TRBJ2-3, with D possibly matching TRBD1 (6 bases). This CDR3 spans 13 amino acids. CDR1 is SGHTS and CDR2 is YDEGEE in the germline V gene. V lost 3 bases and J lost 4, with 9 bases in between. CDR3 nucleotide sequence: TGTGCCAGCAGCTCACAGGGACCAGATACGCAGTATTTT. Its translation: CASSSQGPDTQYF. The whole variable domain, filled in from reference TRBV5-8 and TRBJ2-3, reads EAGVTQSPTHLIKTRGQQATLRCSPISGHTSVYWYQQALGLGLQFLLWYDEGEERNRGNFPPRFSGRQFPNYSSELNVNALELEDSALYLCASSSQGPDTQYFGPGTRLTVL.

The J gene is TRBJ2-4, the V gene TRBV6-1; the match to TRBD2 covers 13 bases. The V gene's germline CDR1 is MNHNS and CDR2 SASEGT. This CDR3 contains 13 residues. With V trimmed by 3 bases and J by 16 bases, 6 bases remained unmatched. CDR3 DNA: TGTGCCAGCAGTGATCGACTAGCGGGGGGAGGATACTTC. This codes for CASSDRLAGGGYF.